This T cell receptor (beta chain) was sequenced in a study of blood T cell repertoires in COVID-19. Study overall: Collection of acute and convalescent COVID-19 samples took place in the United States, Italy and Spain.

Per the study methods: Amplification of reference gene primers was used by the study to estimate nucleated cell counts. Sequenced by immunoSEQ multiplex PCR; TCRdb stores in-frame clones only, minus some. That table is the source of V, J and clone size, and D and trimming were worked out from the DNA. Of 150,000 to 200,000 clones in the sample, approximately 91% were seen once. The CDR3 length is 13 residues. The germline CDR1 and CDR2 sequences are SGHTA and FQGNSA. Trimming took 0 bases from V and 5 from J; bases not matched to a gene: 1. This chain connects TRBV7-2 to TRBJ2-7; 7 nucleotides agree with TRBD2. The sequenced material came from peripheral blood. The TCR originated in an older man with active or convalescent COVID-19. The CDR3 region has the DNA TGTGCCAGCAGCTTAGCGGGGGGGAACGAGCAGTACTTC. This sequence encodes CASSLAGGNEQYF.